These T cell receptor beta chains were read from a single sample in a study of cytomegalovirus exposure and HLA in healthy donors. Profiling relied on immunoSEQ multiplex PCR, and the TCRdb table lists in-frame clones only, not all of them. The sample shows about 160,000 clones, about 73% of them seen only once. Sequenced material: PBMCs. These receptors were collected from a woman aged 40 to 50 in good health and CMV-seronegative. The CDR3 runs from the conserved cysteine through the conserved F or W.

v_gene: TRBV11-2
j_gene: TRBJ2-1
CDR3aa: CASSPSGYSYNEQFF

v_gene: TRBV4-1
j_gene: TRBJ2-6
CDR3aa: CASSQAPGSSGANVLTF

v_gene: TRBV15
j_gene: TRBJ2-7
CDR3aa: CATSRESPYEQYF

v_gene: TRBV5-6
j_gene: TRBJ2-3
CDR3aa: CASSRGQGGTDTQYF

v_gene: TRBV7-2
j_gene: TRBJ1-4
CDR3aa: CASTKRVNEKLFF

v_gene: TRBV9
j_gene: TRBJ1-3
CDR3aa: CASSEGRGSRDTIYF

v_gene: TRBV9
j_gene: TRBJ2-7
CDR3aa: CASSVGQDYEQYF

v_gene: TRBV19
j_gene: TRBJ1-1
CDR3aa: CASGLRGENTEAFF

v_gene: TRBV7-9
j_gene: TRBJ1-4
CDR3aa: CASSLMVGEKLFF

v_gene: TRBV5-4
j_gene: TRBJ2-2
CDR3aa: CASSLFSSGGTGELFF

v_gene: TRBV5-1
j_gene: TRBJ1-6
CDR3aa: CASSWGTGEDSPLHF

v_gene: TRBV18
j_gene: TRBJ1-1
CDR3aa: CASSLGTGVTEAFF

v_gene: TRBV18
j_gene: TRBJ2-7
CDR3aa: CASSPGDRGYEQYF

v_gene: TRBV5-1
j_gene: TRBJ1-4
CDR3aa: CASSLEQGAFATNEKLFF

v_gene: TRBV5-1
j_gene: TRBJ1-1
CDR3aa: CASSLAVNTEAFF

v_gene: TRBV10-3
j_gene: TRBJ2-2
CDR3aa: CAISQGGSSSGTGELFF

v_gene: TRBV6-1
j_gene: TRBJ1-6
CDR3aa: CASSVTGTGSPLHF

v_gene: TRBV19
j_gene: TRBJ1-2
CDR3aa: CASSTTGGTIYGYTF

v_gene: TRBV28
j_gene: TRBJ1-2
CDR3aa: CASRSPGTGASYGYTF

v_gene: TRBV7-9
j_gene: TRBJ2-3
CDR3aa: CASSSTDTQYF

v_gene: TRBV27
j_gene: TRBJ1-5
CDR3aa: CAIRDYYSNQPQHF

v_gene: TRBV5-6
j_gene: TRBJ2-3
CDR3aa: CASSLGGRTDTQYF

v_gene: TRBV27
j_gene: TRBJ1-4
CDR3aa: CASSSGGQGNEKLFF

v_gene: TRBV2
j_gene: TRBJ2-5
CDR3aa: CASSVVSKTQYF

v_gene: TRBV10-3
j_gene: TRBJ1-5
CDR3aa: CAISESGQYSNQPQHF

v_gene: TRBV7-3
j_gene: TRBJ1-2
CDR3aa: CASSNQQGIPLSPF

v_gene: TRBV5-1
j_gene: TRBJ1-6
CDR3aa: CASSWTENYNSPLHF

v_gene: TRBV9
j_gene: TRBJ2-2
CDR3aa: CASSVGGTGVLTGELFF

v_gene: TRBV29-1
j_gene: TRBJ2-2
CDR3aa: CSVPRLRGNTGELFF

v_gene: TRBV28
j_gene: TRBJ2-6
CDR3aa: CASSFVAGGSGANVLTF

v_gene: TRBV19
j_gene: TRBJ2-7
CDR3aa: CASSIGIRVHEQYF

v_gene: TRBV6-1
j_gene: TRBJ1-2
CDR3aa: CASSEAPGRQGYTF